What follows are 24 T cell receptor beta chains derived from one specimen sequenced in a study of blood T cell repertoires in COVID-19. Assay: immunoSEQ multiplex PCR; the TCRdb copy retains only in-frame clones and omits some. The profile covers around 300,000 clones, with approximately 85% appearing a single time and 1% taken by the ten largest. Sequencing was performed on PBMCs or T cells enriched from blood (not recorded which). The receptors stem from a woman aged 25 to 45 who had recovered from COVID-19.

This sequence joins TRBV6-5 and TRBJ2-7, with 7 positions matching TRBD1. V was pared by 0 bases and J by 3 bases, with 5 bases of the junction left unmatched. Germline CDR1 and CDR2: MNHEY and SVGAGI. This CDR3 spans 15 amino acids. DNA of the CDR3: TGTGCCAGCAGTTACTCAGGGGGCAAGGGCTACGAGCAGTACTTC. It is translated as CASSYSGGKGYEQYF.

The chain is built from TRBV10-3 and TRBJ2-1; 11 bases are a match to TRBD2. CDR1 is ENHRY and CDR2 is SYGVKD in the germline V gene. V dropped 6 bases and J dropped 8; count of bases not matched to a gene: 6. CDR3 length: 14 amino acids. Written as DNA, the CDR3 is TGTGCCATCAGCCGCCAACTAGCGGGGGATGAGCAGTTCTTC. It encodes CAISRQLAGDEQFF.

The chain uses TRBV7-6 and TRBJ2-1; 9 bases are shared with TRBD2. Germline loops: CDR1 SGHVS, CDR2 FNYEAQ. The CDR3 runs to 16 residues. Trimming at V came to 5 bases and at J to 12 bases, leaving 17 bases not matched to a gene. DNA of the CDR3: TGTGCCAGCAGCCTGGCTGGTATAGCGGGGGAGCCTGGGCAGTTCTTC. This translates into CASSLAGIAGEPGQFF.

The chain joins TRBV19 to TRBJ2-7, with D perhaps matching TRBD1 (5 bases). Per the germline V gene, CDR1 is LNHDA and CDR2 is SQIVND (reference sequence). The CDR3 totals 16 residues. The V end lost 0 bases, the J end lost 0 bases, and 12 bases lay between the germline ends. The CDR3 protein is CASSIEGARTSYEQYF. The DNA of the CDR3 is TGTGCCAGTAGTATAGAAGGGGCCAGAACCTCCTACGAGCAGTACTTC.

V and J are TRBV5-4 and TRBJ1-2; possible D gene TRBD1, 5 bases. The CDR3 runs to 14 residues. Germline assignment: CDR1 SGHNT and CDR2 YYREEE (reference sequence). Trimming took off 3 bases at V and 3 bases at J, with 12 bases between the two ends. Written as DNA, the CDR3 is TGTGCCAGCAGCTCGGGACTCGTTGACTATGGCTACACCTTC. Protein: CASSSGLVDYGYTF.

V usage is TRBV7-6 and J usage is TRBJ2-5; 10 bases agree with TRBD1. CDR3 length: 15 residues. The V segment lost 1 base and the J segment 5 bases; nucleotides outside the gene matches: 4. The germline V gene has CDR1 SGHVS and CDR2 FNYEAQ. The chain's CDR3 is CASSLGTGGFETQYF. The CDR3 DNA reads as TGTGCCAGCAGCTTAGGGACAGGGGGTTTCGAGACCCAGTACTTC.

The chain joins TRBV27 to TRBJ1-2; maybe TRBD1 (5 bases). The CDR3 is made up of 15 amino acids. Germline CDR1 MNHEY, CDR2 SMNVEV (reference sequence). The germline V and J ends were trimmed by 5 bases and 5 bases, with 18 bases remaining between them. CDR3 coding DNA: TGTGCCAGCAGTCTTGACCCGACAGCGAGGTATGGCTACACCTTC. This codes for CASSLDPTARYGYTF.

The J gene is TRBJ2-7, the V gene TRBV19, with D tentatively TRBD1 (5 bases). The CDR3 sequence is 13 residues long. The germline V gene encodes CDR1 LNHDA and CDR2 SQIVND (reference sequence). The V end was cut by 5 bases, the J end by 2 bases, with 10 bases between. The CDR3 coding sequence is TGTGCCAGTAGTCACCAGGGAACCTACGAGCAGTACTTC. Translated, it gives CASSHQGTYEQYF.

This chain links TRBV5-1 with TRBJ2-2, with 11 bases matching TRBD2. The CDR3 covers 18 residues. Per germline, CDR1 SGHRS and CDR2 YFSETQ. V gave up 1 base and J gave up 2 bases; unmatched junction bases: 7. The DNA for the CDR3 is TGCGCCAGCAGCTTGCCCCTACTAGCGGGAGCCAACACCGGGGAGCTGTTTTTT. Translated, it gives CASSLPLLAGANTGELFF.

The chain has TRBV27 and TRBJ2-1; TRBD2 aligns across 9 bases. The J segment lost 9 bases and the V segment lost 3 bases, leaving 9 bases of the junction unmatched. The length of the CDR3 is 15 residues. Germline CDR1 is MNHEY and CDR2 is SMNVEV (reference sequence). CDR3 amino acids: CASSLLAGAEGEQFF. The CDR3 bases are TGTGCCAGCAGTTTGTTAGCGGGAGCCGAGGGTGAGCAGTTCTTC.

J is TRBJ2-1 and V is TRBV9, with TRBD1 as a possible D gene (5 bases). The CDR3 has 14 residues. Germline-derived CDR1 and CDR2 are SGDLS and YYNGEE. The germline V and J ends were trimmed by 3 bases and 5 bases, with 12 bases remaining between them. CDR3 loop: CASSEQVGDNEQFF. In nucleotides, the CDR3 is TGTGCCAGCAGCGAACAGGTTGGGGACAATGAGCAGTTCTTC.

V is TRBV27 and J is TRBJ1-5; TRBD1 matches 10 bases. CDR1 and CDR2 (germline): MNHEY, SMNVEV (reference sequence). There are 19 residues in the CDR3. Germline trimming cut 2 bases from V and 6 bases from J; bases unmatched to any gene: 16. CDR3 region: CASSLRLVGQGMLGQPQHF. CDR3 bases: TGTGCCAGCAGTTTAAGGCTAGTGGGACAGGGGATGTTAGGTCAGCCCCAGCATTTT.

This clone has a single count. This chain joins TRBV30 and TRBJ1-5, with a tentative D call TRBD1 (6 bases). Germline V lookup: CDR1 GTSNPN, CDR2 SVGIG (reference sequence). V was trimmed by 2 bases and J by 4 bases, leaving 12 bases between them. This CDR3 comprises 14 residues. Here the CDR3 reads CAWSTGHLNQPQHF. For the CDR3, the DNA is TGTGCCTGGAGTACGGGACACCTTAATCAGCCCCAGCATTTT. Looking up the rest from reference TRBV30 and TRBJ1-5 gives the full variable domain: SQTIHQWPATLVQPVGSPLSLECTVEGTSNPNLYWYRQAAGRGLQLLFYSVGIGQISSEVPQNLSASRPQDRQFILSSKKLLLSDSGFYLCAWSTGHLNQPQHFGDGTRLSIL.

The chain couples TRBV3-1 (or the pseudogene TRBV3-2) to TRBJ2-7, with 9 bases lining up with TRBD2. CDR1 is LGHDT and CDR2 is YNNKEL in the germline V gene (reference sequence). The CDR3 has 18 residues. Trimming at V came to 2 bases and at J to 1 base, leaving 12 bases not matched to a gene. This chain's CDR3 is CASSQPFRKRGASYEQYF. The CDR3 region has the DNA TGTGCCAGCAGCCAACCATTCCGAAAGCGGGGGGCGTCCTACGAGCAGTACTTC.

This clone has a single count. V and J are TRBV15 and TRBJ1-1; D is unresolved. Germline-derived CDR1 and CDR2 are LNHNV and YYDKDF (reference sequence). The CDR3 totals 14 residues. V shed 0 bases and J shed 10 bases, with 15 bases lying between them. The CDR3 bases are TGTGCCACCAGCAGAGATCTCGGCGTGGAGCGAGCTTTCTTT. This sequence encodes CATSRDLGVERAFF.

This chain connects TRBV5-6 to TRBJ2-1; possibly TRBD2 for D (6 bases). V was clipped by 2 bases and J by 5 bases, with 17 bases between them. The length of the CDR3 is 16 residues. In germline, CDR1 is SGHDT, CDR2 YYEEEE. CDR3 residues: CASSLPGTLTHNEQFF. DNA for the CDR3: TGTGCCAGCAGCTTACCTGGGACTCTAACCCACAATGAGCAGTTCTTC.

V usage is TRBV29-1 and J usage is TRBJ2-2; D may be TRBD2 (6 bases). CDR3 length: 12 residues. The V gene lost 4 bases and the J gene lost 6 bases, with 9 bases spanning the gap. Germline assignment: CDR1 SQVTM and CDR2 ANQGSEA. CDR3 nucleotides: TGCAGCGTTGTTCTAGCGTCCGGGGAGCTGTTTTTT. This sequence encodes CSVVLASGELFF.

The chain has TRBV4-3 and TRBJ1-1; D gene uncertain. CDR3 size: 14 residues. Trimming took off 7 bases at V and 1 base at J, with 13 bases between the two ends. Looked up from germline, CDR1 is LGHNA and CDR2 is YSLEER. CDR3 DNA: TGCGCCAGCACCTATACAGAGGGGAACACTGAAGCTTTCTTT. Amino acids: CASTYTEGNTEAFF.

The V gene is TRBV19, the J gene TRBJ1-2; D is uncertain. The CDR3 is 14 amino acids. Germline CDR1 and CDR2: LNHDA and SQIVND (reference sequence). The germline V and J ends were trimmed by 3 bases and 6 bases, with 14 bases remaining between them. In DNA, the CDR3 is TGTGCCAGTAGTATCGGTATGGCTAGGCATGGCTACACCTTC. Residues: CASSIGMARHGYTF. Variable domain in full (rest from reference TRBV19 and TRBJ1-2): DGGITQSPKYLFRKEGQNVTLSCEQNLNHDAMYWYRQDPGQGLRLIYYSQIVNDFQKGDIAEGYSVSREKKESFPLTVTSAQKNPTAFYLCASSIGMARHGYTFGSGTRLTVV.

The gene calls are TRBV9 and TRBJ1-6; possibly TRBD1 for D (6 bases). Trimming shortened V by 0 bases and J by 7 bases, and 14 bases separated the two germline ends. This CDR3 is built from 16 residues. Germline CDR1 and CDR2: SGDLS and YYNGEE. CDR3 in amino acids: CASSVEPGVDNSPLHF. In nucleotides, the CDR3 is TGTGCCAGCAGCGTAGAACCAGGGGTAGACAATTCACCCCTCCACTTT.

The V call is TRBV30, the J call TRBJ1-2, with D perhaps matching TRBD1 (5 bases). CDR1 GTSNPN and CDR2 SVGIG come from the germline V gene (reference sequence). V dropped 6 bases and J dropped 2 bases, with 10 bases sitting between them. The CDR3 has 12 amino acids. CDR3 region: CACDRANYGYTF. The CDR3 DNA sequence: TGTGCCTGTGACAGAGCAAACTATGGCTACACCTTC.

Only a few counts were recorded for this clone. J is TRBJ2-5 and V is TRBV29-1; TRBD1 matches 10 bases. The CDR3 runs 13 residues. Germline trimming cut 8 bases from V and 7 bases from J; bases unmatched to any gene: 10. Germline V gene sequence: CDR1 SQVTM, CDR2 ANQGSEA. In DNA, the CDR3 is TGCAGCTACCGGGACAGGGGCGGGGGGACCCAGTACTTC. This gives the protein CSYRDRGGGTQYF.

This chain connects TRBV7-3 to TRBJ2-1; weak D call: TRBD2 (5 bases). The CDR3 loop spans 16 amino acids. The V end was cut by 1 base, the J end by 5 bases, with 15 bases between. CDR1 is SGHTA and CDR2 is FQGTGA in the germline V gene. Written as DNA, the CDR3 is TGTGCCAGCAGCTTAAGGGGAACTAGAATTAACAATGAGCAGTTCTTC. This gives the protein CASSLRGTRINNEQFF. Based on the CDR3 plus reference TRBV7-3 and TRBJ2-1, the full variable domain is GAGVSQTPSNKVTEKGKYVELRCDPISGHTALYWYRQSLGQGPEFLIYFQGTGAADDSGLPNDRFFAVRPEGSVSTLKIQRTERGDSAVYLCASSLRGTRINNEQFFGPGTRLTVL.

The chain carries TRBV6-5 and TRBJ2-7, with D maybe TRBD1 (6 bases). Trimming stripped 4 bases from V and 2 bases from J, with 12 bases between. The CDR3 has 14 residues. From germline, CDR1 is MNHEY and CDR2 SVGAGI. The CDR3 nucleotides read TGTGCCAGCAGTTCACAGGGTTTACCCTACGAGCAGTACTTC. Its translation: CASSSQGLPYEQYF.